The next 27 T cell receptor beta chains were all read from a single sample in a study of Ad26.COV2.S vaccination and SARS-CoV-2 variants. The treatment is: around 19 received Ad26.COV2.S at low or high dose, single or two shots; about 5 received placebo; per-sample allocation not given. Sampling happened 63 days after the first vaccine or placebo injection. Using immunoSEQ multiplex PCR, the repertoire was profiled, and TCRdb retains in-frame clones only, with some absent. The table has 320,000 or so clones, roughly 90% seen once; the top ten hold 5% to 6.5%. Sequencing was performed on peripheral blood, taken in a trial of Ad26.COV2.S vaccine versus placebo. The receptors stem from a person between 18 and 65 years old who received the Ad26.COV2.S COVID-19 vaccine or a placebo.

This chain joins TRBV9 and TRBJ1-6; TRBD1 might be the D (6 bases). The germline V and J ends were trimmed by 3 bases and 9 bases, with 13 bases remaining between them. CDR3 length: 14 amino acids. Germline CDR1 and CDR2: SGDLS and YYNGEE. CDR3 residues: CASSEEGVGSPLHF. The CDR3 nucleotides are TGTGCCAGCAGCGAGGAGGGGGTGGGTTCACCCCTCCACTTT.

This clone occurred once. This chain uses TRBV5-1 with TRBJ2-7; the match to TRBD1 covers 7 bases. The germline V gene encodes CDR1 SGHRS and CDR2 YFSETQ. This CDR3 has 16 amino acids. V shed 3 bases and J 6 bases; nucleotides not matched to a gene: 15. This CDR3 reads CASSSLRQGMTREQYF. CDR3 DNA: TGCGCCAGCAGCTCCCTCCGACAGGGTATGACGCGCGAGCAGTACTTC.

The gene calls are TRBV2 and TRBJ2-7; D is ambiguous. V was clipped by 3 bases and J by 3 bases, with 9 bases between them. Germline V gene sequence: CDR1 SNHLY, CDR2 FYNNEI. This CDR3 contains 13 residues. CDR3 residues: CASSDWAYYEQYF. For the CDR3, the DNA is TGTGCCAGCAGTGATTGGGCCTACTACGAGCAGTACTTC.

V gene TRBV27 combines with J gene TRBJ1-4; D perhaps matches TRBD1 (5 bases). Germline-derived CDR1 and CDR2 are MNHEY and SMNVEV (reference sequence). This CDR3 contains 16 residues. The ends were cut back, 2 bases at V and 7 bases at J, with 17 bases in the middle. CDR3 sequence: CASSLEGNYLGEKLFF. The CDR3 DNA is TGTGCCAGCAGTTTAGAGGGGAATTACCTAGGTGAAAAACTGTTTTTT.

The V and J genes are TRBV13 and TRBJ1-4; 10 bases are shared with TRBD1. The CDR3 is made up of 19 amino acids. The V and J ends lost 5 bases and 6 bases, in that order; junction bases with no gene match: 18. Germline-derived CDR1 and CDR2 are PRHDT and FYEKMQ (reference sequence). CDR3 residues: CASSTPNTNRDRGDEKLFF. CDR3 sequence (DNA): TGTGCCAGCAGCACCCCTAATACCAATCGGGACAGGGGCGATGAAAAACTGTTTTTT.

The chain recombines TRBV6-5 with TRBJ2-7; 7 nucleotides align to TRBD2. Germline CDR1 and CDR2: MNHEY and SVGAGI. J gave up 2 bases and V 6 bases, and 4 bases lay outside the gene matches. This CDR3 is built from 13 residues. CDR3 DNA sequence: TGTGCCAGCAGCCCCCGGGGGGCCTACGAGCAGTACTTC. Amino acids: CASSPRGAYEQYF.

This clone has just one count. The rearrangement links TRBV4-2 to TRBJ1-1; D is unresolved. Trimming cost V 1 base and J 4 bases, with 13 bases left between them. The CDR3 is 15 amino acids. Germline V lookup: CDR1 LGHNA, CDR2 YNFKEQ. The CDR3 region has the DNA TGTGCCAGCAGCCAAGTGCCCGCGGTTGGCACTGAAGCTTTCTTT. Translating gives CASSQVPAVGTEAFF.

The rearrangement joins TRBV3-1 (or the pseudogene TRBV3-2) to TRBJ1-4; D is unresolved. The CDR3 sequence is 16 residues long. Germline assignment: CDR1 LGHDT and CDR2 YNNKEL (reference sequence). V was trimmed by 3 bases and J by 4 bases, leaving 15 bases between them. CDR3 bases: TGTGCCAGCAGCCACTCCCGGGGTCGGCATAATGAAAAACTGTTTTTT. It yields the protein CASSHSRGRHNEKLFF.

A few counts support this clone. The chain is built from TRBV7-9 and TRBJ2-1; D may be TRBD1 or TRBD2 (5 bases each). V was trimmed by 5 bases and J by 9 bases, leaving 23 bases between them. Germline V CDR1 and CDR2: SEHNR, FQNEAQ (reference sequence). CDR3 length: 16 residues. Here the CDR3 DNA reads TGTGCCAGCAGCCCATTGTACTGGGACCTCAACGGTGAGCAGTTCTTC. This encodes CASSPLYWDLNGEQFF.

This sequence joins TRBV18 and TRBJ1-6, with D tentatively TRBD1 (5 bases). V shed 3 bases and J shed 7 bases, with 10 bases lying between them. This CDR3 spans 14 amino acids. CDR1 KGHSH and CDR2 LQKENI come from the germline V gene. In nucleotides, the CDR3 is TGTGCCAGCTCACCGGGGGGGATAAATTCACCCCTCCACTTT. Protein sequence: CASSPGGINSPLHF.

J is TRBJ1-5 and V is TRBV10-3; D is possibly TRBD1 (5 bases). The CDR3 loop spans 16 amino acids. Germline V gene sequence: CDR1 ENHRY, CDR2 SYGVKD. V was trimmed by 3 bases and J by 3 bases, leaving 15 bases between them. The CDR3 nucleotides read TGTGCCATCAGTGACCACGGGACGGGAATCAATCAGCCCCAGCATTTT. Its protein product is CAISDHGTGINQPQHF.

The V call is TRBV18, the J call TRBJ1-1; D is possibly TRBD1 (6 bases). The V and J ends lost 4 bases and 0 bases respectively, with 15 bases between them. CDR3 length equals 16 residues. In germline, CDR1 is KGHSH, CDR2 LQKENI. The CDR3 DNA reads as TGTGCCAGCTCACACAACAGGGCCCACATGAACACTGAAGCTTTCTTT. Encoded protein: CASSHNRAHMNTEAFF.

The chain uses TRBV14 and TRBJ2-2, with D unclear. Trimming left V 4 bases short and J 6 bases short, with 18 bases between. The germline CDR1 and CDR2 sequences are SGHDN and FVKESK. This CDR3 is built from 16 residues. CDR3 in DNA: TGTGCCAGCAGCCCCCGGTCCCCCGCGGTCGCCGGGGAGCTGTTTTTT. Its protein is CASSPRSPAVAGELFF.

The J gene is TRBJ1-3, the V gene TRBV3-1 (or the pseudogene TRBV3-2), with a tentative D call TRBD1 (5 bases). Germline values: CDR1 LGHDT, CDR2 YNNKEL (reference sequence). The V end lost 6 bases, the J end lost 0 bases, and 15 bases lay between the germline ends. This CDR3 has 16 residues. The CDR3 loop is CASRPWDLRSGNTIYF. CDR3 nucleotides: TGTGCCAGCAGACCGTGGGACTTACGCTCTGGAAACACCATATATTTT.

The chain is built from TRBV9 and TRBJ1-1; 7 bases fit TRBD1. Germline CDR1 and CDR2: SGDLS and YYNGEE. This CDR3 has 13 amino acids. Trimming removed 3 bases from V and 7 bases from J; junction bases left unmatched: 6. The CDR3 nucleotides are TGTGCCAGCAGCGCCGGGACAGCCCTTGAAGCTTTCTTT. It yields the protein CASSAGTALEAFF.

This clone was seen a handful of times. This rearrangement joins TRBV12-3 or TRBV12-4 to TRBJ1-2; D gene unclear. CDR3 length: 10 residues. With 3 bases removed from V and 6 bases from J, the gap between germline ends came to 2 bases. DNA for the CDR3: TGTGCCAGCAGTTTGAATGGCTACACCTTC. Its protein product is CASSLNGYTF.

The chain couples TRBV28 to TRBJ1-2; 7 bases map to TRBD1. The CDR3 loop spans 14 amino acids. The V and J ends lost 9 bases and 0 bases, in that order; junction bases with no gene match: 7. Germline lookup yields CDR1 MDHEN and CDR2 SYDVKM. Here the CDR3 reads CASGDRPSNYGYTF. DNA of the CDR3: TGTGCCAGTGGGGACAGACCATCTAACTATGGCTACACCTTC.

This clone turned up a few times. The chain has TRBV19 and TRBJ2-5, with a possible D match to TRBD1 (5 bases). Germline CDR1 reads LNHDA; CDR2 reads SQIVND (reference sequence). Trimming removed 3 bases from V and 5 bases from J, with 16 bases in between. The CDR3 totals 15 residues. CDR3 sequence reads: CASSIRRGTRETQYF. CDR3 DNA sequence: TGTGCCAGTAGTATTCGAAGGGGAACAAGGGAGACCCAGTACTTC.

The chain couples TRBV6-6 to TRBJ1-1; D might be TRBD1 (5 bases). Trimming removed 6 bases at V and 8 bases at J, with 13 bases between. CDR1 is MNHNY, CDR2 SVGAGI, per germline (reference sequence). The CDR3 has 12 amino acids. The CDR3 bases are TGTGCCAGCAGAGCAGGAAGGACAGAAGCTTTCTTT. It specifies CASRAGRTEAFF.

The rearrangement joins TRBV6-2 or TRBV6-3 to TRBJ1-5; D possibly corresponds to TRBD1 (5 bases). In germline, CDR1 is MNHEY, CDR2 SVGEGT. This CDR3 has 14 residues. V lost 6 bases and J lost 6, with 15 bases in between. In DNA form, the CDR3 reads TGTGCCAGCAGCATGGACGGAGGGACTCAGCCCCAGCATTTT. Its protein is CASSMDGGTQPQHF.

This rearrangement joins TRBV7-3 to TRBJ2-2; 8 bases are shared with TRBD2. This CDR3 has 14 residues. CDR1 and CDR2 from the germline V gene are SGHTA and FQGTGA. Germline trimming cut 7 bases from V and 4 bases from J; bases unmatched to any gene: 5. Here the CDR3 DNA reads TGTGCCAGCAAGCGGGAGCGAGGCACCGGGGAGCTGTTTTTT. Translated: CASKRERGTGELFF. Full variable domain (remainder filled in from reference TRBV7-3 and TRBJ2-2): GAGVSQTPSNKVTEKGKYVELRCDPISGHTALYWYRQSLGQGPEFLIYFQGTGAADDSGLPNDRFFAVRPEGSVSTLKIQRTERGDSAVYLCASKRERGTGELFFGEGSRLTVL.

The gene calls are TRBV5-1 and TRBJ2-3; TRBD1 matches 7 bases. After removal of 4 bases from V and 2 bases from J, the junction contained 4 bases not matched to a gene. Germline V gene lookup returns CDR1 SGHRS and CDR2 YFSETQ. The CDR3 length is 14 residues. The CDR3: CASSEGANTDTQYF. The CDR3 region has the DNA TGCGCCAGCAGCGAGGGGGCCAACACAGATACGCAGTATTTT.

The V call is TRBV30, the J call TRBJ1-2; possibly TRBD1 for D (5 bases). Germline V gives CDR1 GTSNPN, CDR2 SVGIG (reference sequence). This CDR3 spans 13 amino acids. V lost 0 bases, J lost 5 bases, and 10 bases lay in between. CDR3 bases: TGTGCCTGGAGTGTAAGGGACCTTTATGGCTACACCTTC. This sequence encodes CAWSVRDLYGYTF. The variable domain in full, with the rest retrieved from reference TRBV30 and TRBJ1-2, is SQTIHQWPATLVQPVGSPLSLECTVEGTSNPNLYWYRQAAGRGLQLLFYSVGIGQISSEVPQNLSASRPQDRQFILSSKKLLLSDSGFYLCAWSVRDLYGYTFGSGTRLTVV.

This clone occurred once. V gene TRBV27 combines with J gene TRBJ1-2, with D unclear. This CDR3 has 13 residues. V was trimmed by 2 bases and J by 8 bases, leaving 12 bases between them. The V gene's germline CDR1 is MNHEY and CDR2 SMNVEV (reference sequence). Here the CDR3 reads CASSLQVSGGYTF. The CDR3 DNA reads as TGTGCCAGCAGTTTACAGGTTTCGGGCGGCTACACCTTC.

Concerning this clone: This sample includes further DNA sequences coding for the same CDR3. CDR3 nucleotide sequence: TGCGCCAGCAGCTTAAACCAAGAGACCCAGTACTTC. Translated: CASSLNQETQYF. This sequence joins TRBV5-1 and TRBJ2-5, with D unclear. CDR3 size: 12 residues. Germline assignment: CDR1 SGHRS and CDR2 YFSETQ. The germline V and J ends were trimmed by 2 bases and 0 bases, with 2 bases remaining between them.

The V gene is TRBV6-5, the J gene TRBJ1-2; weak D call: TRBD1 (6 bases). This CDR3 region has 15 residues. In germline, CDR1 is MNHEY, CDR2 SVGAGI. V lost 6 bases to trimming and J lost 4 bases, with 18 bases between them. The CDR3 sequence is CASSNQGNSFYGYTF. For the CDR3, the DNA is TGTGCCAGCAGCAATCAGGGGAATTCGTTCTATGGCTACACCTTC.

The chain combines TRBV12-5 with TRBJ1-3; D gene unclear. Germline loops: CDR1 LGHNT, CDR2 FRNRAP. This CDR3 region has 14 residues. V was clipped by 7 bases and J by 2 bases, with 12 bases between them. In nucleotides, the CDR3 is TGTGCTAGTGACGGCCGGACGGCTGGAAACACCATATATTTT. This codes for CASDGRTAGNTIYF.